The T cell receptor beta chain described here comes from a study of T cells in localized non-small cell lung cancer. Clones were read by immunoSEQ multiplex PCR, and TCRdb kept only the in-frame ones, dropping some. Of about 40,000 clones in the sample, about 76% were seen once. In regard to this clone: Antigen: not known.

Study-wide points: Heterogeneity within the tumor remains possible, as just one region underwent sequencing. Adjacent lung was found to contain a median roughly 50 of the top 100 tumor clones.

The CDR3 is 14 residues long. In germline, CDR1 is LNHDA, CDR2 SQIVND (reference sequence). The ends lost 6 bases at V and 10 bases at J; junction bases unmatched: 8. The receptor's source is a male donor at least 60 years old with stage II lung adenocarcinoma. This chain links TRBV19 with TRBJ2-1, with 11 bases matching TRBD2. The source material was peripheral blood mononuclear cells, sampled before any cancer treatment. This CDR3 is CASSVAGGPEEQFF. The CDR3 DNA reads TGTGCCAGTAGCGTAGCGGGAGGGCCGGAGGAGCAGTTCTTC.